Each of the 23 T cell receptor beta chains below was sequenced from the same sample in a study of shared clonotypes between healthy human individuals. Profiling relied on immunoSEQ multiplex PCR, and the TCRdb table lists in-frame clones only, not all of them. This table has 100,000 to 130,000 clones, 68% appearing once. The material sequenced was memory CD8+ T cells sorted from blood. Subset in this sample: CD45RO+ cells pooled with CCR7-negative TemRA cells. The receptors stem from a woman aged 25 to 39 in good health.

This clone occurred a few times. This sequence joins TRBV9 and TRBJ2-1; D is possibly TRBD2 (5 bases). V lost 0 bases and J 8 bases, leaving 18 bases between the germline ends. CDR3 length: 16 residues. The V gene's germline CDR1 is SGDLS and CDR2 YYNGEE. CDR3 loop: CASSVDQVQMDYEQFF. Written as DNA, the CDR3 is TGTGCCAGCAGCGTAGACCAAGTCCAGATGGACTATGAGCAGTTCTTC.

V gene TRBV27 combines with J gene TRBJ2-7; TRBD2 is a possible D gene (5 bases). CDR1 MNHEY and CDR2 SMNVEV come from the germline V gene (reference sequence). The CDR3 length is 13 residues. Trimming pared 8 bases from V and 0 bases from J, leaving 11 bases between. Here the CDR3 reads CASSGLDSYEQYF. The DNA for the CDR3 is TGTGCCAGCTCCGGACTGGACTCCTACGAGCAGTACTTC.

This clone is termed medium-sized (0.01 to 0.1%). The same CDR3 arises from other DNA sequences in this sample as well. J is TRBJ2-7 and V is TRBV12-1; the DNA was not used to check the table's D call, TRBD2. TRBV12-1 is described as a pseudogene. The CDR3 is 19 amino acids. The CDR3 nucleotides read TGTGCCAGCAGGTACCGCGGGGCCCGAGGGGCTAGCGGATCCTACGAGCAGTACTTC. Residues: CASRYRGARGASGSYEQYF.

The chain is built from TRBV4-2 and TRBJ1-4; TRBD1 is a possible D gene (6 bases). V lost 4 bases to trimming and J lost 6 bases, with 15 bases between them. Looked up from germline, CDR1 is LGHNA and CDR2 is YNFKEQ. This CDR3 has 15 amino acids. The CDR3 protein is CASSRRGRGDEKLFF. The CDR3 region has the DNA TGTGCCAGCAGCCGCAGGGGTCGCGGGGATGAAAAACTGTTTTTT.

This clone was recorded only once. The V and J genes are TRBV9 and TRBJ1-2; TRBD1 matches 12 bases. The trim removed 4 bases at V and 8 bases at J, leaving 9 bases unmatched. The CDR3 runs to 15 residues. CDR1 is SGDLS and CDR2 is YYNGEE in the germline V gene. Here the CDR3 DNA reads TGTGCCAGCAGCCCGAGCGGGACAGGGGGCGGGGGCTACACCTTC. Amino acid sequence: CASSPSGTGGGGYTF.

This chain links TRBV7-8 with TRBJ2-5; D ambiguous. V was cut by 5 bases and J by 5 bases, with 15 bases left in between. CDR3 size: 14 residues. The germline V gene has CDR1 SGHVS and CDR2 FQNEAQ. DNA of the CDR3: TGTGCCAGCAGCCTGTTTCGGGTACAGGAGACCCAGTACTTC. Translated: CASSLFRVQETQYF.

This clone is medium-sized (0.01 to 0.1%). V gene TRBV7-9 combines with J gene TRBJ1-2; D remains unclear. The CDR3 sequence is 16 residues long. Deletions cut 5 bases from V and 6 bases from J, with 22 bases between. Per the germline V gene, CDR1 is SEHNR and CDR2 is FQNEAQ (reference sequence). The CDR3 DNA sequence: TGTGCCAGCAGCCCTTCAATTTTCTCCGAGACGCATGGCTACACCTTC. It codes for CASSPSIFSETHGYTF.

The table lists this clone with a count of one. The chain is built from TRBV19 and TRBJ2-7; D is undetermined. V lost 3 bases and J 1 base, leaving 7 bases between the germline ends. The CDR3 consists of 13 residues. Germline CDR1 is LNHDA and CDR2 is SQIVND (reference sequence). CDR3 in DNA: TGTGCCAGTAGTATGCACTATTCCTACGAGCAGTACTTC. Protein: CASSMHYSYEQYF.

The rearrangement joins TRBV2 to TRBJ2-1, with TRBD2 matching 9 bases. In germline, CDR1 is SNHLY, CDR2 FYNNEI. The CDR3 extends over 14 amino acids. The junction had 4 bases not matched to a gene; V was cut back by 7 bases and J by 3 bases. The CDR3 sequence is CASTGLAGYNEQFF. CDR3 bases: TGTGCCAGCACGGGACTAGCAGGCTACAATGAGCAGTTCTTC.

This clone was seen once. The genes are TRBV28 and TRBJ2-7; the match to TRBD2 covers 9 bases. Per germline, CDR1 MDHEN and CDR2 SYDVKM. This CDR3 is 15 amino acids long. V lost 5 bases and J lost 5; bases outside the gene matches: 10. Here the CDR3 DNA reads TGTGCCAGCAGTCCCCTGGCGGGAGGGCCGGACGAGCAGTACTTC. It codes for CASSPLAGGPDEQYF.

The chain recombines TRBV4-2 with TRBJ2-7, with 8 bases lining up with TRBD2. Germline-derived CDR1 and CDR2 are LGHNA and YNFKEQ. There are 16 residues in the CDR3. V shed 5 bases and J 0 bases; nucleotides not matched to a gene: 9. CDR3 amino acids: CASSTRVAGSSYEQYF. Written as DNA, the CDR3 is TGTGCCAGCAGCACTCGCGTAGCGGGGAGCTCCTACGAGCAGTACTTC.

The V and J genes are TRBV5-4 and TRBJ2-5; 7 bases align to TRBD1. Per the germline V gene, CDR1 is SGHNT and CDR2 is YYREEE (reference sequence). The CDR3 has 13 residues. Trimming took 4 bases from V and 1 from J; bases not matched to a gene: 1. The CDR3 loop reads CASSGTVQETQYF. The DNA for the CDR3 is TGTGCCAGCAGCGGGACAGTCCAAGAGACCCAGTACTTC. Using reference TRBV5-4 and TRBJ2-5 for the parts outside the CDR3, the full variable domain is ETGVTQSPTHLIKTRGQQVTLRCSSQSGHNTVSWYQQALGQGPQFIFQYYREEENGRGNFPPRFSGLQFPNYSSELNVNALELDDSALYLCASSGTVQETQYFGPGTRLLVL.

The CDR3 coding sequence is TGTGCCAGCAGCTCCCCCCGCCTGATCCGTGTTGAGCAGTTCTTC. Its protein product is CASSSPRLIRVEQFF. The gene calls are TRBV7-9 and TRBJ2-1; D remains ambiguous. This CDR3 is 15 amino acids long. Trimming removed 4 bases at V and 9 bases at J, with 19 bases between. Germline values: CDR1 SEHNR, CDR2 FQNEAQ (reference sequence).

CDR3 protein: CASRKLLGGWDTLYEQYF. CDR3 in DNA: TGTGCCAGCAGGAAACTCCTTGGGGGTTGGGACACTCTCTACGAGCAGTACTTC. This chain joins TRBV2 and TRBJ2-7; a possible D gene is TRBD1 (6 bases). CDR1 and CDR2 from the germline V gene are SNHLY and FYNNEI. V lost 6 bases and J 3 bases, leaving 27 bases between the germline ends. This CDR3 is built from 18 residues.

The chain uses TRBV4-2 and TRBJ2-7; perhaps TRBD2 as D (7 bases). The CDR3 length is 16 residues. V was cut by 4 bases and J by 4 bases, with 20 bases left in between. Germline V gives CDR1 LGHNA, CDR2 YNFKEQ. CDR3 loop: CASSPRGAGEAYEQYF. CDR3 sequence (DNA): TGTGCCAGCAGCCCCCGGGGGGCGGGGGAAGCATACGAGCAGTACTTC.

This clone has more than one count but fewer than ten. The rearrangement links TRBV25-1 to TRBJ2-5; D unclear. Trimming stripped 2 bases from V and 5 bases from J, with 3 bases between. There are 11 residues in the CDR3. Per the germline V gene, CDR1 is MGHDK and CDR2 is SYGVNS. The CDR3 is CASSEGETQYF. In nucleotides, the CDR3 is TGTGCCAGCAGTGAAGGGGAGACCCAGTACTTC.

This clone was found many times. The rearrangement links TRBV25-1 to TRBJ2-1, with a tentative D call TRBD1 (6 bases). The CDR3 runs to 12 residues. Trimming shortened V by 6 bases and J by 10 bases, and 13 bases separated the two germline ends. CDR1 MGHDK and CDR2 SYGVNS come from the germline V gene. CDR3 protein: CASSSPGEEQFF. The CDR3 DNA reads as TGTGCCAGCAGCTCCCCAGGGGAAGAGCAGTTCTTC.

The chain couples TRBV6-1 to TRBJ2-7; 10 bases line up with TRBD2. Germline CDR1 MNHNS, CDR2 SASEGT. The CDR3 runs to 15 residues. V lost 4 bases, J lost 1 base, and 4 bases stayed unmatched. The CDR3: CASSGLAGGSYEQYF. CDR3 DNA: TGTGCCAGCAGTGGGTTAGCGGGGGGTTCCTACGAGCAGTACTTC.

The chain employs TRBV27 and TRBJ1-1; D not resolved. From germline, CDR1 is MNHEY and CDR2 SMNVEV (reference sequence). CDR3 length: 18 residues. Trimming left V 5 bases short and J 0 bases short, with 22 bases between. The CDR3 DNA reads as TGTGCCAGCAGTCGGCGAGGGTTTGGGCTTGGGATGAACACTGAAGCTTTCTTT. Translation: CASSRRGFGLGMNTEAFF.

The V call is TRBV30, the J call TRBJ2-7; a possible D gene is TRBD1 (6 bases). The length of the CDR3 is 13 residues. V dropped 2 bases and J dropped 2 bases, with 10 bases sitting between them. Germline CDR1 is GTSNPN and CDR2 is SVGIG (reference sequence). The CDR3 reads CAWSYREPYEQYF. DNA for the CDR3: TGTGCCTGGAGTTACAGGGAGCCCTACGAGCAGTACTTC.

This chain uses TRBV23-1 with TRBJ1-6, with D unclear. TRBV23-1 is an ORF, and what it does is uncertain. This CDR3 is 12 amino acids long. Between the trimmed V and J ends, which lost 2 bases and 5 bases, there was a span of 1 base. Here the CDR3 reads CASSQHNSPLHF. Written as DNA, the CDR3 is TGCGCCAGCAGTCAACATAATTCACCCCTCCACTTT.

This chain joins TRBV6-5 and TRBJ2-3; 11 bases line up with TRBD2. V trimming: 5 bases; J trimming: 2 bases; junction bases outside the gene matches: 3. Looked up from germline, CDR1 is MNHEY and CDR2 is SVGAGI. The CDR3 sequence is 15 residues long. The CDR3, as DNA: TGTGCCAGCAGTCGACTAGCGGGAAACACAGATACGCAGTATTTT. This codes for CASSRLAGNTDTQYF.

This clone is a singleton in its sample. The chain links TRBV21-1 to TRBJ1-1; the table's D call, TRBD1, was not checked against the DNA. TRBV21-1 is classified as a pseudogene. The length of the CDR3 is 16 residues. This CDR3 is CAVGEGQPRAGRPAFF. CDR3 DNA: TGTGCCGTAGGAGAGGGACAGCCCCGGGCTGGGAGACCGGCTTTCTTT.